This TCR beta chain was identified during a study of T cell responses to AZD1222 COVID-19 vaccine. Profiling relied on immunoSEQ multiplex PCR, and the TCRdb table lists in-frame clones only, not all of them. The sample lists 85,000 to 130,000 clones; about 89% were seen once. Trimming left V 5 bases short and J 8 bases short, with 9 bases between. CDR1 is SEHNR, CDR2 FQNEAQ, per germline (reference sequence). This CDR3 contains 12 residues. The V call is TRBV7-9, the J call TRBJ2-2; D ambiguous. This specimen consisted of peripheral blood, obtained on day 0 of AZD1222 vaccination. The sequence came from an adult in good health. CDR3 sequence (DNA): TGTGCCAGCAGCCTGCGCAGGGGGGAGCTGTTTTTT. The encoded protein is CASSLRRGELFF.